The sequence of this TCR beta chain was determined in a study of CD4 T cell repertoires in COVID-19 (dated by TCRdb to the early 2020s). Study-wide context: To analyze cross-reactivity, the CFSE-low cells were expanded with IL-2 for over eight days and then labeled again and restimulated with spike proteins from other coronaviruses. Naturally processed CD4+ T cell responses to SARS-CoV-2 spike and nucleoprotein were characterized in COVID-19-recovered individuals, and clonal composition was assessed by TCR Vbeta sequencing. In three recovered individuals, the TCR Vbeta repertoire of SARS-CoV-2-reactive T cells was analyzed at the subset level.

Overall results and qualifications from the work: Between roughly 7 and 28% of SARS-CoV-2 clonotypes were also detected in SARS-CoV and/or HKU1 spike-stimulated secondary cultures, consistent with cross-reactivity. Two or all three memory subsets shared several of the most expanded SARS-CoV-2-reactive clonotypes, which suggests intraclonal diversification.

The CDR3, cysteine through phenylalanine, is 17 amino acids long. Left in the record is the CDR3 DNA by itself, 51 bases read in frame from the first base. From the germline V gene, CDR1 is SGHNT and CDR2 is YENEEA. Uncultured memory T cell samples were subjected to sequencing directly after ex vivo isolation. CD4+ total memory, central memory, effector memory and circulating T follicular helper cells were isolated from peripheral blood mononuclear cells. A remark on this clone: Its antigen is currently not known. Compared with germline, one end of the junction differs, possibly owing to a read error.

The library relied on the immunoSEQ multiplex PCR assay. For the original study's pipeline: Repertoire overlap between subsets was quantified using the Chao-Jaccard similarity index and counts of shared clonotypes. This immuneACCESS table, as held by TCRdb, lists in-frame sequences with V and J called but not all clones. Of the missing ones, under half trace to an unresolved V gene in checked studies; the others have no known cause. V and J calls and clone size are those listed in that table; D and trimming were worked out from the DNA. Counted in this sample were about 25,000 clones; over 90% of them appeared once. Of the sample, over 0.55% falls within the top ten clones.

This receptor was obtained from a human donor who had COVID-19. Sample: circulating follicular helper CD4+ T cells (cTfh) from blood, taken before the COVID-19 pandemic. The sample's cell subset or site label, in plain terms: circulating T follicular helper cells. The chain employs TRBV11-3 and TRBJ2-2; 7 central bases correspond to TRBD1. CDR3 reads: CASSLDRRGRDTGELFF. The sequenced DNA is TGTGCCAGCAGCCTAGACCGCAGGGGGAGAGACACCGGGGAGCTGTTTTTT.